The rows below give T cell receptor beta chains drawn from one sample of a study of CD8 T cells in ankylosing spondylitis. MiXCR was run by TCRdb on the 5' RACE reads, yielding one entry per CDR3 protein. The data show around 280,000 distinct CDR3 sequences, around 18% seen once. Sequencing used blood, either unsorted or a sorted T cell fraction (not recorded which). The receptor source for this set is a male donor with ankylosing spondylitis or in good health (not recorded which). Each CDR3 is given with its conserved first and last residue. A D gene is named only where the DNA matches it firmly. For some rows the clone size is stated as once, few or many, or as a class when expanded; others skip it.

TRBD1	NA	TRBV10-3	TRBJ1-2	CAISQDRALDYGYTF	TGTGCCATCAGTCAGGACAGGGCCCTTGACTATGGCTACACCTTC
TRBD1	NA	TRBV29-1	TRBJ2-2	CSALGQGNTGELFF	TGCAGCGCCCTAGGACAGGGTAACACCGGGGAGCTGTTTTTT
NA	NA	TRBV2	TRBJ2-3	CASSERAGRSTDTQYF	TGTGCCAGCAGTGAACGGGCAGGGCGCAGCACAGATACGCAGTATTTT
NA	NA	TRBV27	TRBJ1-4	CASSLLPYGGEKLFF	TGTGCCAGCAGTTTACTCCCGTACGGTGGGGAAAAACTGTTTTTT
TRBD1	few	TRBV20-1	TRBJ1-6	CSAPRQGTRYGDSPLHF	TGCAGTGCTCCCCGACAGGGTACTCGATATGGTGATTCACCCCTCCACTTT
NA	NA	TRBV10-3	TRBJ1-1	CATLENTEAFF	TGTGCCACCTTGGAGAACACTGAAGCTTTCTTT
TRBD1	many	TRBV5-1	TRBJ2-2	CASSLGRGSTGELFF	TGCGCCAGCAGCTTGGGCAGGGGGTCCACCGGGGAGCTGTTTTTT
NA	many	TRBV5-1	TRBJ2-3	CASSLEGTDTQYF	TGCGCCAGCAGCTTGGAAGGCACAGATACGCAGTATTTT
NA	few	TRBV5-1	TRBJ2-1	CASSPLRDNEQFF	TGCGCCAGCAGCCCGCTTAGGGACAATGAGCAGTTCTTC
NA	NA	TRBV9	TRBJ1-6	CASSPGPGPPLHF	TGTGCCAGCAGCCCAGGGCCGGGGCCACCCCTCCACTTT
TRBD1	NA	TRBV7-3	TRBJ2-1	CASSLTGTGFNNEQFF	TGTGCCAGCAGCTTAACCGGGACAGGATTTAACAATGAGCAGTTCTTC
TRBD2	few	TRBV7-3	TRBJ2-1	CASSLSGTGGGSYNEQFF	TGTGCCAGCAGCTTGTCCGGGACGGGCGGGGGGTCCTACAATGAGCAGTTCTTC
NA	few	TRBV19	TRBJ2-3	CASSISGRTRDTQYF	TGTGCCAGTAGTATATCAGGCAGGACGAGAGATACGCAGTATTTT